Each of the 9 T cell receptor beta chains below was sequenced from the same sample in a study of Ad26.COV2.S vaccination and SARS-CoV-2 variants. Treatment noted: 15 to 20 received Ad26.COV2.S at low or high dose, single or two shots; several received placebo; per-sample allocation not given. Specimen acquisition occurred on day 63 following the initial vaccine or placebo injection. Data came from immunoSEQ multiplex PCR; TCRdb stores just in-frame clones and leaves some out. The sample has roughly 350,000 clones; 70% to 90% are singletons. The starting material was peripheral blood, obtained in a trial of Ad26.COV2.S vaccine versus placebo. These receptors all come from a person aged 18-60 years who received the Ad26.COV2.S COVID-19 vaccine or a placebo.

This clone was seen just once. CDR3 bases: TGTGCCAGCAGCGCCTGGGGCGGGGATGCAGATACGCAGTATTTT. Residues: CASSAWGGDADTQYF. The genes are TRBV9 and TRBJ2-3; D may be TRBD2 (6 bases). The CDR3 extends over 15 amino acids. Germline CDR1 is SGDLS and CDR2 is YYNGEE. V was trimmed by 3 bases and J by 4 bases, leaving 15 bases between them. The full variable domain, completed using reference TRBV9 and TRBJ2-3, is DSGVTQTPKHLITATGQRVTLRCSPRSGDLSVYWYQQSLDQGLQFLIQYYNGEERAKGNILERFSAQQFPDLHSELNLSSLELGDSALYFCASSAWGGDADTQYFGPGTRLTVL.

The DNA of the CDR3 is TGCGCCAGCAGCCAAGATCCCCGAACCGGGACAGGTCGCTACGAGCAGTACTTC. Its translation is CASSQDPRTGTGRYEQYF. The rearrangement uses TRBV4-1 and TRBJ2-7; 8 bases align to TRBD1. From germline, CDR1 is MGHRA and CDR2 YSYEKL. The V and J ends lost 0 bases and 3 bases, in that order; junction bases with no gene match: 13. CDR3 length equals 18 residues.

V and J are TRBV6-2 or TRBV6-3 and TRBJ2-5; tentatively, D is TRBD1 (6 bases). V was clipped by 4 bases and J by 4 bases, with 13 bases between them. This CDR3 contains 14 residues. Per the germline V gene, CDR1 is MNHEY and CDR2 is SVGEGT. The CDR3 sequence: CASSSSRGSETQYF. CDR3 nucleotide sequence: TGTGCCAGCAGTTCGTCTAGGGGGTCAGAGACCCAGTACTTC.

The chain joins TRBV9 to TRBJ2-2, with D tentatively TRBD2 (6 bases). Germline V gene lookup returns CDR1 SGDLS and CDR2 YYNGEE. Trimming shortened V by 7 bases and J by 7 bases, and 11 bases separated the two germline ends. This CDR3 is built from 12 residues. The CDR3 DNA reads as TGTGCCAGCCGGTCGGGGGTCGGGGAGCTGTTTTTT. Encoded protein: CASRSGVGELFF.

The chain uses TRBV10-3 and TRBJ1-2; unclear D gene. The ends were cut back, 0 bases at V and 4 bases at J, with 15 bases in the middle. The CDR3 length is 16 residues. CDR1 ENHRY and CDR2 SYGVKD come from the germline V gene. CDR3: CAISESSPKGVYGYTF. CDR3 in DNA: TGTGCCATCAGTGAGTCTAGCCCCAAGGGAGTCTATGGCTACACCTTC.

CDR3 sequence reads: CASSPSGTEYGYTF. CDR3 bases: TGTGCCAGCTCACCATCCGGGACAGAATATGGCTACACCTTC. The chain links TRBV18 to TRBJ1-2, with 7 bases that match TRBD1. CDR3 length: 14 amino acids. Per germline, CDR1 KGHSH and CDR2 LQKENI. The ends lost 2 bases at V and 5 bases at J; junction bases unmatched: 5.

This clone appeared a single time. This chain uses TRBV5-1 with TRBJ2-1; 14 bases are a match to TRBD2. V lost 4 bases and J lost 7; bases outside the gene matches: 7. The germline gives CDR1 SGHRS, CDR2 YFSETQ. This CDR3 has 16 residues. This CDR3 reads CASSLVGLAGANEQFF. DNA of the CDR3: TGCGCCAGCAGCCTTGTGGGACTAGCGGGGGCAAATGAGCAGTTCTTC.

The chain is built from TRBV6-2 or TRBV6-3 and TRBJ1-1; TRBD1 agrees at 7 bases. This CDR3 spans 14 amino acids. J lost 1 base, V lost 4 bases, and 3 bases had no gene match. Per the germline V gene, CDR1 is MNHEY and CDR2 is SVGEGT. In DNA form, the CDR3 reads TGTGCCAGCAGTTTCGACAGGGCGAACACTGAAGCTTTCTTT. Its translation: CASSFDRANTEAFF.

V is TRBV19 and J is TRBJ2-1; D ambiguous. This CDR3 is 13 amino acids long. Germline V CDR1 and CDR2: LNHDA, SQIVND (reference sequence). Trimming stripped 3 bases from V and 5 bases from J, with 8 bases between. CDR3 protein: CASSIMSNNEQFF. CDR3 nucleotides: TGTGCCAGTAGTATTATGAGTAACAATGAGCAGTTCTTC.